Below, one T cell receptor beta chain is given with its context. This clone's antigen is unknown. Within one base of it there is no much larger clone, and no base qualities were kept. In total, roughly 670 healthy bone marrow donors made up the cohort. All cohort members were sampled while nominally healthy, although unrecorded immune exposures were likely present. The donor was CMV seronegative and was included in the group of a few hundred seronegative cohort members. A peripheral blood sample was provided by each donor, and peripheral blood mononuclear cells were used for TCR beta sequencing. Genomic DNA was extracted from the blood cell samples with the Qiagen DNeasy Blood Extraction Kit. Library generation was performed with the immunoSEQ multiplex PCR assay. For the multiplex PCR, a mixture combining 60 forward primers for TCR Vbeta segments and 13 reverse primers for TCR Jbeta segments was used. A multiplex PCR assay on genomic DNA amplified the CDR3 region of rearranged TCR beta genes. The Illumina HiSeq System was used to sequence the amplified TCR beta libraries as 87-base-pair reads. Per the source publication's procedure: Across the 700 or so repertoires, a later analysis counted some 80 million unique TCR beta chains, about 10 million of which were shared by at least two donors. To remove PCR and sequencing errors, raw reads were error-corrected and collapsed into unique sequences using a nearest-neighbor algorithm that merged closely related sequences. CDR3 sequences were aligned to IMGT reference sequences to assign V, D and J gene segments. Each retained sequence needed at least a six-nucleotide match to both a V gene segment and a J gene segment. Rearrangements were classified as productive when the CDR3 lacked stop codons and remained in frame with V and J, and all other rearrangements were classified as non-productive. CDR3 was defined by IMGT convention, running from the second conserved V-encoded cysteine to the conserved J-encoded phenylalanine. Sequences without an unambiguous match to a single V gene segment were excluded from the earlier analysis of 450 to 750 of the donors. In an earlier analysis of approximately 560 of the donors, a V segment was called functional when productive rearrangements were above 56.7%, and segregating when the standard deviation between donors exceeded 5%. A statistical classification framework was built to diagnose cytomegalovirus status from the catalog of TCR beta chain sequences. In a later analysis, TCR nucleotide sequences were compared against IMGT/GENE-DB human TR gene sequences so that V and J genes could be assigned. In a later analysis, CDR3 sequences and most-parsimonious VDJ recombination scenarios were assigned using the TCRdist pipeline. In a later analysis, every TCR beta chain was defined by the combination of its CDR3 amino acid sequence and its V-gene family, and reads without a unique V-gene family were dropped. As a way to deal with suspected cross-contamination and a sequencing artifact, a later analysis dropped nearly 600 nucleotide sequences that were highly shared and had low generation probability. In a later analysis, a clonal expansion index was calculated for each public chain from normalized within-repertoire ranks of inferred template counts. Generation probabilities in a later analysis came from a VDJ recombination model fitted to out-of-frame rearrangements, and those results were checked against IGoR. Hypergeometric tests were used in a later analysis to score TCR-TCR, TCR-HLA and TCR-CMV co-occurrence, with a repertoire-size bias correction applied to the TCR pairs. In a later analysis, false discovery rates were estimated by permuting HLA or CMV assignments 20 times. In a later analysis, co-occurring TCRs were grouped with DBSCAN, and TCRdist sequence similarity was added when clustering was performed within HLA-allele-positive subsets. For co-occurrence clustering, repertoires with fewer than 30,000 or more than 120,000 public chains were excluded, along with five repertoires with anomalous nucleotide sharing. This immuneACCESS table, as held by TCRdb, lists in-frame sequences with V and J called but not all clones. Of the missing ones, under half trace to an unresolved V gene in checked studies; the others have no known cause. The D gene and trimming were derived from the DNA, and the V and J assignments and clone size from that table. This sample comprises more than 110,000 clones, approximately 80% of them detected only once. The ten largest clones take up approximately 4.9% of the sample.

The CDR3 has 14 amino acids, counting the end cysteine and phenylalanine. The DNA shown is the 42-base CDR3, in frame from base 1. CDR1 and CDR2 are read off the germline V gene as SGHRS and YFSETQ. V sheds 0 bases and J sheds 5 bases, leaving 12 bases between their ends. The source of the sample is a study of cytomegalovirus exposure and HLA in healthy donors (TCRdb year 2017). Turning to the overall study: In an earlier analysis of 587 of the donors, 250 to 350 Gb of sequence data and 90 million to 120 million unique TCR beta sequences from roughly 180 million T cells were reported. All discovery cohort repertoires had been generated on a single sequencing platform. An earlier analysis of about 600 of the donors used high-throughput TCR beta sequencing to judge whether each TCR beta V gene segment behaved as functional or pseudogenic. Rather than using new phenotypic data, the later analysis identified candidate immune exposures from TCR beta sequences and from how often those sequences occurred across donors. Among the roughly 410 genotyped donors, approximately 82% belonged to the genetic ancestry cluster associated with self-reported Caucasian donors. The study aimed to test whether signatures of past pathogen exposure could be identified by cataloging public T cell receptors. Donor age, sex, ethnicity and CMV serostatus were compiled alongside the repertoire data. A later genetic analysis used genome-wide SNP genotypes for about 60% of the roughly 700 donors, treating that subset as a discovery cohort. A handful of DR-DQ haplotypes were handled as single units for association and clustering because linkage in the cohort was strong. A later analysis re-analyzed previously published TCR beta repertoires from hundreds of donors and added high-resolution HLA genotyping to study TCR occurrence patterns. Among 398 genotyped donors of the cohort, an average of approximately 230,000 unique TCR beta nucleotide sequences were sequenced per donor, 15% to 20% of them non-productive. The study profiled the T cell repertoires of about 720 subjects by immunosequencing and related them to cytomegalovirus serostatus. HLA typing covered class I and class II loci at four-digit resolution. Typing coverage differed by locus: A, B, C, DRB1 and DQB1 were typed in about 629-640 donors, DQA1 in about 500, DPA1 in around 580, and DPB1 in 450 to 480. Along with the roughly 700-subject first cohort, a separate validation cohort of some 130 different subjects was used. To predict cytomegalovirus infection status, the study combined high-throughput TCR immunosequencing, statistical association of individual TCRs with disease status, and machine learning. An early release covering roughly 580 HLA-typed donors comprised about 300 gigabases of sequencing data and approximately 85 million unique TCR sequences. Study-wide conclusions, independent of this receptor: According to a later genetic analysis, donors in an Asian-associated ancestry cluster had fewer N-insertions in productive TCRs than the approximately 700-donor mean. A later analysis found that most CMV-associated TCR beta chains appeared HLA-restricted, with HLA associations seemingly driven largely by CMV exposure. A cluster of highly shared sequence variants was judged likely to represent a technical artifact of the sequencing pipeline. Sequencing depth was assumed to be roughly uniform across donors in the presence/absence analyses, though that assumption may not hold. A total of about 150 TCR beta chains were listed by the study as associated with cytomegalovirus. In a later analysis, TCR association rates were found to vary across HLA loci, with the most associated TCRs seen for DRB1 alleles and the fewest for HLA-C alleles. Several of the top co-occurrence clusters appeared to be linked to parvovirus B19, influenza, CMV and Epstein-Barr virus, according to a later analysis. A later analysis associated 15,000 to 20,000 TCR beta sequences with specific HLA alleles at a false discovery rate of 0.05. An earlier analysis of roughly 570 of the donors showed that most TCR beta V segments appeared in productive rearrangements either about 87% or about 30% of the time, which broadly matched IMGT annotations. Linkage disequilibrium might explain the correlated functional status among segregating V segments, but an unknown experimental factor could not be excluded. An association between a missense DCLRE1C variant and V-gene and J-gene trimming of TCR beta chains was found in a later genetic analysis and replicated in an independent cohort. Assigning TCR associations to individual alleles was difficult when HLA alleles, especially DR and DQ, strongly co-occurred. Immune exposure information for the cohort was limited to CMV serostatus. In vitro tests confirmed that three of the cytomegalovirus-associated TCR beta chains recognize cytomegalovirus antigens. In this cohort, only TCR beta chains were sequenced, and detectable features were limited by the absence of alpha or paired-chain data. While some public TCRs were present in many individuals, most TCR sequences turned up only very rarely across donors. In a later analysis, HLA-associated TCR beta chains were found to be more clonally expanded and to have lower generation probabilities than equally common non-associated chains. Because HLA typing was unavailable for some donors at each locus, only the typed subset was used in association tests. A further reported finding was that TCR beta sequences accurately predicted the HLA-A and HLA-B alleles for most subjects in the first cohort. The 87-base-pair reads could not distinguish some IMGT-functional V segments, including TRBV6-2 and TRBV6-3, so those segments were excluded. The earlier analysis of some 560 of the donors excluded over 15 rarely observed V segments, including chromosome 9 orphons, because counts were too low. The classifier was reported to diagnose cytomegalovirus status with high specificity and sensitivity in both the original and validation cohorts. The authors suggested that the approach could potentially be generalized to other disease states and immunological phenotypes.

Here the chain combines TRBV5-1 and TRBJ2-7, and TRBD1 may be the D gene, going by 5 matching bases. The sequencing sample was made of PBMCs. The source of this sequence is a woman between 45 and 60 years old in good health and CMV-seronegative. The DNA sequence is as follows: TGCGCCAGCAGCTTGGAAGGGGCGTCGGACGAGCAGTACTTC. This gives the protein CASSLEGASDEQYF. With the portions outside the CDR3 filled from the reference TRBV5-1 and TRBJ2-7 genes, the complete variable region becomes KAGVTQTPRYLIKTRGQQVTLSCSPISGHRSVSWYQQTPGQGLQFLFEYFSETQRNKGNFPGRFSGRQFSNSRSEMNVSTLELGDSALYLCASSLEGASDEQYFGPGTRLTVT.